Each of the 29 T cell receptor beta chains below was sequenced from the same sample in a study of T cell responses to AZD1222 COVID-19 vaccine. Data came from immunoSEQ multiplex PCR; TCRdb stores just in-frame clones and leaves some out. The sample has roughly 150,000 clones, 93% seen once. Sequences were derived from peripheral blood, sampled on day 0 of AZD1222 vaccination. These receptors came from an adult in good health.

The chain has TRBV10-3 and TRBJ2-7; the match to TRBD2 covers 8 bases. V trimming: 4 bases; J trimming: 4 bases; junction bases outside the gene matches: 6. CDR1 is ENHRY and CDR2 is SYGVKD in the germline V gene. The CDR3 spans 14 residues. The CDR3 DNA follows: TGTGCCATCAGTGCGTCGGGAGGGCGGTACGAGCAGTACTTC. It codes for CAISASGGRYEQYF.

The CDR3 DNA reads as TGTGCCAGCAGCCAAGACGGAACGATCGGGGAGCAGTTCTTC. Its protein is CASSQDGTIGEQFF. The chain has TRBV3-1 (or the pseudogene TRBV3-2) and TRBJ2-1; D is undetermined. The CDR3 runs 14 residues. The germline gives CDR1 LGHDT, CDR2 YNNKEL (reference sequence). Trimming shortened V by 0 bases and J by 10 bases, and 13 bases separated the two germline ends.

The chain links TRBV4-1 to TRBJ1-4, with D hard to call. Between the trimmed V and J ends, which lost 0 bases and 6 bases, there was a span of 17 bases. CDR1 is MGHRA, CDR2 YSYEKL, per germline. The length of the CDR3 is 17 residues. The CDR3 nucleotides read TGCGCCAGCAGCCAAGAACGACCTGTAAATAGAGATGAAAAACTGTTTTTT. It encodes CASSQERPVNRDEKLFF.

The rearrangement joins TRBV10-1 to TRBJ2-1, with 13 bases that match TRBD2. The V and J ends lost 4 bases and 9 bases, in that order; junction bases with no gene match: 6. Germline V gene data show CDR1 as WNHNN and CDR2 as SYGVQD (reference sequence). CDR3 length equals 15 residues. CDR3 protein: CASSGPTSGRGEQFF. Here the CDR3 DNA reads TGCGCCAGCAGTGGTCCAACTAGCGGGAGGGGTGAGCAGTTCTTC.

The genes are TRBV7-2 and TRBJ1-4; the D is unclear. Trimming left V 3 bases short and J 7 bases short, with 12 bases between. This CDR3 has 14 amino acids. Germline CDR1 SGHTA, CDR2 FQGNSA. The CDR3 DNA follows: TGTGCCAGCAGCTTTTCCTTGGGTGGTGAAAAACTGTTTTTT. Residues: CASSFSLGGEKLFF.

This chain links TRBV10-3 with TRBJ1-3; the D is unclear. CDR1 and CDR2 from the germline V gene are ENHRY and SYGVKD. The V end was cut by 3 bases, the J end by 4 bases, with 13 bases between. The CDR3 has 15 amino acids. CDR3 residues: CAISDLFGMGNTIYF. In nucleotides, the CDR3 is TGTGCCATCAGTGATTTATTTGGGATGGGAAACACCATATATTTT.

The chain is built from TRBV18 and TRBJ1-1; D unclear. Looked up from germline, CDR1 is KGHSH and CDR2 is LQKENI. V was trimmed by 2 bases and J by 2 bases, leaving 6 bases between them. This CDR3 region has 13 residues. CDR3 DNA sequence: TGTGCCAGCTCACCAAATGGAAACACTGAAGCTTTCTTT. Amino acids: CASSPNGNTEAFF.

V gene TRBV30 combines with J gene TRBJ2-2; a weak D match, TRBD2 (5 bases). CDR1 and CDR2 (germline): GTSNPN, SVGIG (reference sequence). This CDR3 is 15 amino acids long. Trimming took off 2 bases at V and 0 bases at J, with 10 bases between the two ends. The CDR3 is CAWSTSLANTGELFF. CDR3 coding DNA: TGTGCCTGGAGTACTAGTTTAGCGAACACCGGGGAGCTGTTTTTT.

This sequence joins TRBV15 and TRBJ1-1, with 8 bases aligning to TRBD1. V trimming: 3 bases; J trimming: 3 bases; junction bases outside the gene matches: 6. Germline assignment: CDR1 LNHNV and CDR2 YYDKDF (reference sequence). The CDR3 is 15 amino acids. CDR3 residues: CATSSDRDRYTEAFF. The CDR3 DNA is TGTGCCACCAGCAGCGACCGGGACAGGTACACTGAAGCTTTCTTT.

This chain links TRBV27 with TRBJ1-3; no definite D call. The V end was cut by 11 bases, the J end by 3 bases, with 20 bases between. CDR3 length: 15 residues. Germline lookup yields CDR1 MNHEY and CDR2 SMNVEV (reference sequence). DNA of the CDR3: TGTGCCGGCCCATTCTGGGGAGAGGATGGAAACACCATATATTTT. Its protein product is CAGPFWGEDGNTIYF.

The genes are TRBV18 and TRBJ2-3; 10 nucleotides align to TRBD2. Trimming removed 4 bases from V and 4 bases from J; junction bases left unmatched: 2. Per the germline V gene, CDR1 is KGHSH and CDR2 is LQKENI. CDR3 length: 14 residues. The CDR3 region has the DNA TGTGCCAGCTCACTAGCGGGAGGCGCAGATACGCAGTATTTT. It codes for CASSLAGGADTQYF.

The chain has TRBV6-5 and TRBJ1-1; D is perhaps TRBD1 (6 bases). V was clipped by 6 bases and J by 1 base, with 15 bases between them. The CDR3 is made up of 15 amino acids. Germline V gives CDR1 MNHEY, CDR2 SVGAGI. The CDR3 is CASRALWGQNTEAFF. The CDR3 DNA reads TGTGCCAGCAGGGCTCTTTGGGGACAGAACACTGAAGCTTTCTTT.

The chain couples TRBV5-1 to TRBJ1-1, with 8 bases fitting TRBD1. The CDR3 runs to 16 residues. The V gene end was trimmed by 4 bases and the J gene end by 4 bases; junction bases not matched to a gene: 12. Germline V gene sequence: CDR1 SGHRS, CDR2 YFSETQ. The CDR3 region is CASSLGQGWSGTEAFF. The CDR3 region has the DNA TGCGCCAGCAGCCTCGGACAGGGATGGTCTGGCACTGAAGCTTTCTTT.

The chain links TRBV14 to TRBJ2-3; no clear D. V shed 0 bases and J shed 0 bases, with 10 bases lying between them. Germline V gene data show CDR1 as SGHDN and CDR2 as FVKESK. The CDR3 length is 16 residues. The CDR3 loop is CASSQDLGLSTDTQYF. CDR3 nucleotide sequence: TGTGCCAGCAGCCAAGATTTGGGTTTGAGCACAGATACGCAGTATTTT.

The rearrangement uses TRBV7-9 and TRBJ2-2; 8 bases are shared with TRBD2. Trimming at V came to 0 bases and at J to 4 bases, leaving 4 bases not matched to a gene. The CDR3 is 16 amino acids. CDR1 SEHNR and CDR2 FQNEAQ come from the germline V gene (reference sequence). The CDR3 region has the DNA TGTGCCAGCAGCTTAGCCCCCGGGAGGGTCACCGGGGAGCTGTTTTTT. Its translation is CASSLAPGRVTGELFF.

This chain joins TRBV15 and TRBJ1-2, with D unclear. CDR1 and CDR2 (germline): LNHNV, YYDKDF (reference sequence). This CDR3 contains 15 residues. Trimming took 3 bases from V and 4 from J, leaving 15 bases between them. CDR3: CATSRAGIEVYGYTF. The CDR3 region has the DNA TGTGCCACCAGCAGGGCGGGGATAGAGGTCTATGGCTACACCTTC.

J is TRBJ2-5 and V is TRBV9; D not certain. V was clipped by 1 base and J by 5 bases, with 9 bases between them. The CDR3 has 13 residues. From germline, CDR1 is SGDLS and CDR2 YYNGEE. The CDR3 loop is CASSVNMRETQYF. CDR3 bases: TGTGCCAGCAGCGTAAACATGAGGGAGACCCAGTACTTC.

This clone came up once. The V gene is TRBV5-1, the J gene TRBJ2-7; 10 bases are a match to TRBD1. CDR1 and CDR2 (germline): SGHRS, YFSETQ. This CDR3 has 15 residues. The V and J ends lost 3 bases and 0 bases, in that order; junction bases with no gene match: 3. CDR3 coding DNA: TGCGCCAGCAGCTGGGGACAGGGGTCCTCCTACGAGCAGTACTTC. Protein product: CASSWGQGSSYEQYF.

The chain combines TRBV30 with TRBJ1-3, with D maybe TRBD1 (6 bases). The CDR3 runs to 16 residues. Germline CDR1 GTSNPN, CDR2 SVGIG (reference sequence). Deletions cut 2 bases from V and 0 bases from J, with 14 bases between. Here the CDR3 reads CAWSWSRGSSGNTIYF. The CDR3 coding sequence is TGTGCCTGGAGTTGGTCCAGGGGAAGCTCTGGAAACACCATATATTTT. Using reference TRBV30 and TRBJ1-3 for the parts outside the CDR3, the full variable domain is SQTIHQWPATLVQPVGSPLSLECTVEGTSNPNLYWYRQAAGRGLQLLFYSVGIGQISSEVPQNLSASRPQDRQFILSSKKLLLSDSGFYLCAWSWSRGSSGNTIYFGEGSWLTVV.

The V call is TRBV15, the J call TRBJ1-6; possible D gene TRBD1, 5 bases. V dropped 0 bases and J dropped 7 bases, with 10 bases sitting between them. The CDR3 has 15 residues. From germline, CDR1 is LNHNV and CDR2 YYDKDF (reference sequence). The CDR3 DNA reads TGTGCCACCAGCAGAGAAGGACACCAAAATTCACCCCTCCACTTT. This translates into CATSREGHQNSPLHF.

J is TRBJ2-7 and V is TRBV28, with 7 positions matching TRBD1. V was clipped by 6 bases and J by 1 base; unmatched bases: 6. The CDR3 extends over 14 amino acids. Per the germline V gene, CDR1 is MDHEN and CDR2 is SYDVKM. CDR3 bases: TGTGCCAGCAGAAAAAGGGGACAGTCCTACGAGCAGTACTTC. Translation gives CASRKRGQSYEQYF.

The CDR3 region is CASSEGGTQYF. CDR3 sequence (DNA): TGCGCCAGCAGTGAGGGGGGGACCCAGTACTTC. The rearrangement links TRBV10-2 to TRBJ2-4; possibly TRBD1 or TRBD2 for D (5 bases each). The end of the DNA fits TRBJ2-5 better, so the J call may be wrong. Germline V gene sequence: CDR1 WSHSY, CDR2 SAAADI. This CDR3 has 11 residues.

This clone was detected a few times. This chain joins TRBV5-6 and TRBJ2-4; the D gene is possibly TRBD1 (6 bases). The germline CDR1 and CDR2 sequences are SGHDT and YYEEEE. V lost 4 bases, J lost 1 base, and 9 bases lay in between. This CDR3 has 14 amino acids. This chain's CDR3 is CASSQQGAKNIQYF. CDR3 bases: TGTGCCAGCAGCCAGCAGGGGGCCAAAAACATTCAGTACTTC.

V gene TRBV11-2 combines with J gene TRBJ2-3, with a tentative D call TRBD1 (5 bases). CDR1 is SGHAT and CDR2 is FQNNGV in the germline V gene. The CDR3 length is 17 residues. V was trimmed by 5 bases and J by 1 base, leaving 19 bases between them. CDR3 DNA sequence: TGTGCCAGCAGCCGCTTGACAGCCGTCAGGGGCACAGATACGCAGTATTTT. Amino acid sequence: CASSRLTAVRGTDTQYF.

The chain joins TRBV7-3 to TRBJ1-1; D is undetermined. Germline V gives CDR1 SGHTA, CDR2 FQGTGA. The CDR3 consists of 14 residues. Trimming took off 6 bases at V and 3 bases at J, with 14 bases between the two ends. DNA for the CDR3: TGTGCCAGCAGTAAACGGAGGGAGGACACTGAAGCTTTCTTT. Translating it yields CASSKRREDTEAFF.

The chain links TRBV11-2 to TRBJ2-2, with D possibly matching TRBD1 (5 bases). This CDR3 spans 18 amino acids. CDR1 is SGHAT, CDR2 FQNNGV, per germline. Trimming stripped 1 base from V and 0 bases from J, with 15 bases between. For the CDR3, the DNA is TGTGCCAGCAGCTTAGGCCTGGGGCGACGAACGAACACCGGGGAGCTGTTTTTT. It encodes CASSLGLGRRTNTGELFF.

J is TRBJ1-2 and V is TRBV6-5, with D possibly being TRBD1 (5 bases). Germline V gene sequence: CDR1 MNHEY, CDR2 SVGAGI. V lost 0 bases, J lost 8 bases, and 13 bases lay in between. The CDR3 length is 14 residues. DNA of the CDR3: TGTGCCAGCAGTTACTCGGGGGGATCGGGCGGCTACACCTTC. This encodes CASSYSGGSGGYTF.

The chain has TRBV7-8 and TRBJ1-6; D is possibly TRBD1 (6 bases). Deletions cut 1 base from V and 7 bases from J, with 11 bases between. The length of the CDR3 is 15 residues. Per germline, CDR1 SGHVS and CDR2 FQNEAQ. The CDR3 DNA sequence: TGTGCCAGCAGCTTAGTTCAGGGGCGGAATTCACCCCTCCACTTT. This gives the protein CASSLVQGRNSPLHF.

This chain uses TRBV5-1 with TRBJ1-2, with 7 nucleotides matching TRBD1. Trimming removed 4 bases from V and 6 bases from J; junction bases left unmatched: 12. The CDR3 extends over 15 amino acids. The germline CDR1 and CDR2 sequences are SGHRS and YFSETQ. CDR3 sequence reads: CASSLERPGTDGYTF. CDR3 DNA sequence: TGCGCCAGCAGCCTGGAAAGACCCGGGACAGATGGCTACACCTTC.